This TCR beta chain derives from a study of blood T cell repertoires in COVID-19. CDR1 is SGHRS, CDR2 YFSETQ, per germline. Trimming removed 0 bases from V and 4 bases from J; junction bases left unmatched: 6. CDR3 length: 16 amino acids. Clones were sequenced by immunoSEQ multiplex PCR, and TCRdb holds only the in-frame ones, with some missing. This table holds under 150,000 clones, about 80% found once. The origin of this receptor is a human donor in a cohort sampled during active COVID-19. V usage is TRBV5-1 and J usage is TRBJ2-7; 11 positions match TRBD1. Sequencing used peripheral blood. The CDR3 here is CASSLALGDRGYEQYF. The CDR3 DNA reads as TGCGCCAGCAGCTTGGCCCTGGGGGACAGGGGGTACGAGCAGTACTTC.